This entry lists 27 T cell receptor beta chains sequenced from one sample in a study of cytomegalovirus exposure and HLA in healthy donors. The PCR made use of 60 Vbeta and 13 Jbeta primers. Clones were read by immunoSEQ multiplex PCR, and TCRdb kept only the in-frame ones, dropping some. The sample lists 250,000 to 350,000 clones, 80% to 90% occurring once. The sample taken for sequencing was PBMCs. The receptors come from a woman aged 18-30 years in good health and CMV-seronegative.

The J gene is TRBJ2-3, the V gene TRBV6-4; 9 nucleotides agree with TRBD2. The CDR3 consists of 16 residues. CDR1 and CDR2 (germline): MRHNA, SNTAGT. J gave up 3 bases and V 0 bases, and 4 bases lay outside the gene matches. The CDR3 DNA is TGTGCCAGCAGTGACTCCGGGACTAGCCTAACAGATACGCAGTATTTT. This gives the protein CASSDSGTSLTDTQYF.

Details on this clone: At one of its ends the junction is not consistent with the germline gene, which may arise from a read error. This chain links TRBV7-8 with TRBJ2-7; TRBD1 is a possible D gene (6 bases). Germline V gene sequence: CDR1 SGHVS, CDR2 FQNEAQ. The CDR3 length is 13 residues. This CDR3 is CASSLARGNEQYF. DNA of the CDR3: TGTGCCAGCAGCCTAGCCAGGGGTAACGAGCAGTACTTC. Together with reference TRBV7-8 and TRBJ2-7, the CDR3 gives the full variable domain: GAGVSQSPRYKVAKRGQDVALRCDPISGHVSLFWYQQALGQGPEFLTYFQNEAQLDKSGLPSDRFFAERPEGSVSTLKIQRTQQEDSAVYLCASSLARGNEQYFGPGTRLTVT.

J is TRBJ2-5 and V is TRBV11-2; TRBD2 agrees at 10 bases. Germline V gene sequence: CDR1 SGHAT, CDR2 FQNNGV. The CDR3 contains 16 residues. Germline trimming cut 3 bases from V and 0 bases from J; bases unmatched to any gene: 4. The CDR3: CASSLGSGGYQETQYF. Here the CDR3 DNA reads TGTGCCAGCAGCTTGGGTAGCGGGGGGTACCAAGAGACCCAGTACTTC.

The rearrangement joins TRBV6-5 to TRBJ2-5; 14 nucleotides line up with TRBD2. This CDR3 has 16 residues. The junction had 3 bases not matched to a gene; V was cut back by 2 bases and J by 4 bases. CDR1 is MNHEY, CDR2 SVGAGI, per germline. The CDR3: CASSYTGTSGGETQYF. The CDR3 DNA follows: TGTGCCAGCAGTTACACCGGGACTAGCGGGGGAGAGACCCAGTACTTC.

The chain recombines TRBV5-4 with TRBJ1-2; tentative D call: TRBD1 (5 bases). V lost 2 bases, J lost 8 bases, and 13 bases lay in between. This CDR3 has 13 amino acids. In germline, CDR1 is SGHNT, CDR2 YYREEE (reference sequence). The CDR3 coding sequence is TGTGCCAGCAGCTTCCAGGGCTCGCGGGGCTACACCTTC. Translated: CASSFQGSRGYTF.

The chain has TRBV7-3 and TRBJ2-1; 9 nucleotides agree with TRBD1. V dropped 2 bases and J dropped 6; count of bases not matched to a gene: 11. The CDR3 loop spans 17 amino acids. Germline V gives CDR1 SGHTA, CDR2 FQGTGA. In nucleotides, the CDR3 is TGTGCCAGCAGCTTATCGGCCGGGACAGGGCTTGGCAATGAGCAGTTCTTC. Translated: CASSLSAGTGLGNEQFF.

The chain links TRBV5-4 to TRBJ2-7; a weak D match, TRBD2 (6 bases). The germline CDR1 and CDR2 sequences are SGHNT and YYREEE (reference sequence). The CDR3 consists of 14 residues. V was clipped by 3 bases and J by 2 bases, with 12 bases between them. CDR3 coding DNA: TGTGCCAGCAGCTCCATGGACTATACCTACGAGCAGTACTTC. The encoded protein is CASSSMDYTYEQYF.

The V call is TRBV7-2, the J call TRBJ1-4, with D possibly being TRBD1 (6 bases). V lost 4 bases to trimming and J lost 12 bases, with 12 bases between them. Germline V gene lookup returns CDR1 SGHTA and CDR2 FQGNSA. CDR3 size: 12 residues. The CDR3, as DNA: TGTGCCAGCAGCTACTCCAGGGGTGAACTGTTTTTT. Residues: CASSYSRGELFF. The full variable domain, completed using reference TRBV7-2 and TRBJ1-4, is GAGVSQSPSNKVTEKGKDVELRCDPISGHTALYWYRQSLGQGLEFLIYFQGNSAPDKSGLPSDRFSAERTGGSVSTLTIQRTQQEDSAVYLCASSYSRGELFFGSGTQLSVL.

This sequence joins TRBV11-2 and TRBJ1-1; D unclear. The CDR3 is 15 residues long. V was pared by 0 bases and J by 0 bases, with 8 bases between. Germline V gene data show CDR1 as SGHAT and CDR2 as FQNNGV. For the CDR3, the DNA is TGTGCCAGCAGCTTAGAGCTAGGCTTGAACACTGAAGCTTTCTTT. Residues: CASSLELGLNTEAFF.

The J gene is TRBJ2-5, the V gene TRBV6-5; TRBD2 matches 10 bases. After removal of 6 bases from V and 4 bases from J, the junction contained 2 bases not matched to a gene. The CDR3 contains 13 residues. Germline loops: CDR1 MNHEY, CDR2 SVGAGI. The CDR3, as DNA: TGTGCCAGCAGCAGCGGGGGGGGAGAGACCCAGTACTTC. Translated: CASSSGGGETQYF.

V gene TRBV9 combines with J gene TRBJ1-1; TRBD1 matches at 7 bases. Looked up from germline, CDR1 is SGDLS and CDR2 is YYNGEE. This CDR3 is 15 amino acids long. The V segment lost 3 bases and the J segment 0 bases; nucleotides outside the gene matches: 5. CDR3 bases: TGTGCCAGCAGCGCGGGACAGACTCTGAACACTGAAGCTTTCTTT. It translates to CASSAGQTLNTEAFF.

The CDR3 spells CASSPGGKAGAGETQYF. The DNA for the CDR3 is TGCGCCAGCAGCCCTGGCGGTAAAGCGGGGGCGGGAGAGACCCAGTACTTC. The chain is built from TRBV5-1 and TRBJ2-5, with 8 bases identical to TRBD2. The CDR3 spans 17 residues. V dropped 4 bases and J dropped 4; count of bases not matched to a gene: 15. Per germline, CDR1 SGHRS and CDR2 YFSETQ.

This chain joins TRBV4-1 and TRBJ1-2, with TRBD1 identical over 8 bases. The V and J ends lost 0 bases and 4 bases, in that order; junction bases with no gene match: 7. CDR3 length: 16 amino acids. CDR1 and CDR2 (germline): MGHRA, YSYEKL. CDR3 sequence: CASSQDGDRIGYGYTF. The CDR3 DNA reads TGCGCCAGCAGCCAAGATGGGGACAGGATCGGCTATGGCTACACCTTC.

This sequence joins TRBV6-1 and TRBJ2-7, with TRBD2 matching 7 bases. V shed 4 bases and J 2 bases; nucleotides not matched to a gene: 8. From germline, CDR1 is MNHNS and CDR2 SASEGT. CDR3 length equals 15 residues. The CDR3 nucleotides read TGTGCCAGCAGTGCCGGGGACTATACAACCTACGAGCAGTACTTC. It translates to CASSAGDYTTYEQYF.

V usage is TRBV29-1 and J usage is TRBJ2-7; the D gene is possibly TRBD2 (7 bases). CDR3 length: 14 residues. V was trimmed by 5 bases and J by 5 bases, leaving 19 bases between them. Germline V gene lookup returns CDR1 SQVTM and CDR2 ANQGSEA. CDR3 loop: CSVWGGPAQNEQYF. DNA of the CDR3: TGCAGCGTTTGGGGGGGGCCAGCTCAGAACGAGCAGTACTTC.

The chain is built from TRBV12-5 and TRBJ1-2; 8 bases agree with TRBD1. Germline CDR1 LGHNT, CDR2 FRNRAP. The CDR3 has 13 amino acids. V dropped 7 bases and J dropped 6; count of bases not matched to a gene: 7. For the CDR3, the DNA is TGTGCTAGTGTCCCGGACAGGGACGATGGCTACACCTTC. This translates into CASVPDRDDGYTF.

This clone has more than one count but fewer than ten. The gene calls are TRBV9 and TRBJ1-5, with 7 nucleotides matching TRBD1. CDR3 length equals 16 residues. Looked up from germline, CDR1 is SGDLS and CDR2 is YYNGEE. The V segment lost 2 bases and the J segment 13 bases; nucleotides outside the gene matches: 18. The CDR3 DNA sequence: TGTGCCAGCAGCGTGAAAGGGACAGCACCTAACCTTGAACAGCATTTT. Protein product: CASSVKGTAPNLEQHF.

This chain uses TRBV2 with TRBJ2-7; TRBD1 matches 8 bases. The CDR3 has 16 amino acids. In germline, CDR1 is SNHLY, CDR2 FYNNEI. Trimming at V came to 11 bases and at J to 3 bases, leaving 18 bases not matched to a gene. The DNA of the CDR3 is TGTGCCCGGCAGAAACAGACCAGGACAGGGAGCTACGAGCAGTACTTC. This codes for CARQKQTRTGSYEQYF.

This clone has more than one count but fewer than ten. The CDR3 DNA reads as TGTGCCAGTAGTATCCCAGGTCTGCCCGGGGAGCTGTTTTTT. Translation: CASSIPGLPGELFF. This chain links TRBV19 with TRBJ2-2; no clear D gene. V lost 3 bases and J lost 6, with 11 bases in between. Germline lookup yields CDR1 LNHDA and CDR2 SQIVND (reference sequence). The CDR3 totals 14 residues. The variable domain in full, completed from reference TRBV19 and TRBJ2-2, reads DGGITQSPKYLFRKEGQNVTLSCEQNLNHDAMYWYRQDPGQGLRLIYYSQIVNDFQKGDIAEGYSVSREKKESFPLTVTSAQKNPTAFYLCASSIPGLPGELFFGEGSRLTVL.

The V and J genes are TRBV28 and TRBJ1-1; D uncertain. V was cut by 3 bases and J by 7 bases, with 12 bases left in between. CDR1 and CDR2 (germline): MDHEN, SYDVKM. This CDR3 spans 13 amino acids. CDR3 nucleotides: TGTGCCAGCAGTTTGTTAGACAAGCATGAAGCTTTCTTT. It translates to CASSLLDKHEAFF.

With regard to this clone: Relative to the germline gene, one junction end is altered; a read error may explain this. The J gene is TRBJ2-6, the V gene TRBV27, with D unresolved. This CDR3 region has 16 residues. Germline lookup yields CDR1 MNHEY and CDR2 SMNVEV (reference sequence). The CDR3 bases are TGTGCCAGCAGTATATCCCGAGTAACCGGGGCCAACGTCCTGACTTTC. Amino acid sequence: CASSISRVTGANVLTF.

The chain joins TRBV7-9 to TRBJ2-5, with D possibly being TRBD2 (6 bases). The CDR3 is made up of 14 amino acids. Germline CDR1 SEHNR, CDR2 FQNEAQ (reference sequence). Trimming stripped 0 bases from V and 2 bases from J, with 7 bases between. In DNA, the CDR3 is TGTGCCAGCAGCTTAGCGGGGGGACAAGAGACCCAGTACTTC. It codes for CASSLAGGQETQYF. The full variable domain, its missing parts supplied by reference TRBV7-9 and TRBJ2-5, is DTGVSQNPRHKITKRGQNVTFRCDPISEHNRLYWYRQTLGQGPEFLTYFQNEAQLEKSRLLSDRFSAERPKGSFSTLEIQRTEQGDSAMYLCASSLAGGQETQYFGPGTRLLVL.

V and J are TRBV29-1 and TRBJ2-5, with unresolved D. This CDR3 contains 12 residues. Germline V gives CDR1 SQVTM, CDR2 ANQGSEA. V was trimmed by 7 bases and J by 6 bases, leaving 15 bases between them. CDR3 loop: CSARPGEKTQYF. As DNA, the CDR3 is TGCAGCGCCCGCCCCGGTGAAAAGACCCAGTACTTC. Filled out from reference TRBV29-1 and TRBJ2-5, the complete variable domain reads SAVISQKPSRDICQRGTSLTIQCQVDSQVTMMFWYRQQPGQSLTLIATANQGSEATYESGFVIDKFPISRPNLTFSTLTVSNMSPEDSSIYLCSARPGEKTQYFGPGTRLLVL.

J is TRBJ1-2 and V is TRBV27, with 7 bases fitting TRBD1. The germline V gene encodes CDR1 MNHEY and CDR2 SMNVEV (reference sequence). This CDR3 contains 13 residues. V shed 4 bases, J shed 6 bases, and the junction held 5 bases outside the gene matches. This CDR3 is CASSSTDRDGYTF. CDR3 sequence (DNA): TGTGCCAGCAGTTCGACCGACAGGGATGGCTACACCTTC.

The chain combines TRBV30 with TRBJ1-2; possibly TRBD1 for D (5 bases). CDR1 and CDR2 from the germline V gene are GTSNPN and SVGIG (reference sequence). V was shortened by 7 bases and J by 4 bases, with 19 bases between the two germline ends. CDR3 length: 14 residues. DNA for the CDR3: TGTGCCTTCCGAGAAACAGGAGACCTCTATGGCTACACCTTC. Amino acid sequence: CAFRETGDLYGYTF. The full variable domain, in which reference TRBV30 and TRBJ1-2 provide the parts outside the CDR3, is SQTIHQWPATLVQPVGSPLSLECTVEGTSNPNLYWYRQAAGRGLQLLFYSVGIGQISSEVPQNLSASRPQDRQFILSSKKLLLSDSGFYLCAFRETGDLYGYTFGSGTRLTVV.

The chain uses TRBV10-1 and TRBJ2-3; 10 bases match TRBD2. This CDR3 has 17 residues. V gave up 0 bases and J gave up 6 bases; unmatched junction bases: 9. Germline V gene data show CDR1 as WNHNN and CDR2 as SYGVQD (reference sequence). CDR3: CASSESSASGGLDTQYF. DNA for the CDR3: TGCGCCAGCAGTGAGTCGTCGGCTAGCGGGGGCCTCGATACGCAGTATTTT.

The gene calls are TRBV7-9 and TRBJ1-5; D is ambiguous. Germline V gene data show CDR1 as SEHNR and CDR2 as FQNEAQ (reference sequence). The CDR3 contains 12 residues. V was pared by 5 bases and J by 4 bases, with 6 bases between. The CDR3, as DNA: TGTGCCAGCAGCAACGAGAATCAGCCCCAGCATTTT. Its protein is CASSNENQPQHF.